This T cell receptor (beta chain) was sequenced in a study of OX40 agonist ivuxolimab in advanced cancers. In the study overall: Partial response was recorded in three patients: one hepatocellular carcinoma and two cutaneous melanoma cases.

Repertoires were generated with immunoSEQ multiplex PCR, while TCRdb's copy carries only in-frame clones and drops some. Among 75,000 to 95,000 clones listed, 84% were seen once. The table lists this clone with a few counts. The target antigen is unknown. Broader study findings: In a subset of nonresponders, normalized T-cell clonal expansion was also low.

Germline V gene lookup returns CDR1 LNHDA and CDR2 SQIVND (reference sequence). This CDR3 has 17 residues. The J segment lost 0 bases and the V segment lost 6 bases, leaving 9 bases of the junction unmatched. The source is an adult with an advanced solid tumor such as melanoma, head and neck, liver or kidney cancer. The material sequenced was CD4+ or CD8+ T cells sorted from blood, taken in a trial of the OX40 agonist ivuxolimab. The chain joins TRBV19 to TRBJ2-7; 12 bases fit TRBD1. Here the CDR3 reads CASSSGTGGSYSYEQYF. The CDR3 DNA is TGTGCCAGTAGCTCCGGGACAGGGGGCTCTTACTCCTACGAGCAGTACTTC.